What follows are 8 T cell receptor beta chains derived from one specimen sequenced in a study of CD8 T cells in Susac syndrome. When the RNA was reverse transcribed, random hexamers were used with an input of about 0.45 to 1 ug. TCRdb reanalysed the immunoSEQ multiplex PCR reads using MiXCR and keeps one entry per CDR3 protein. The sample lists some 190,000 distinct CDR3 sequences; around 95% were seen once. Sequencing was performed on CD4+ T cells from PBMCs. The receptors derive from a human donor with multiple sclerosis.

The V and J genes are TRBV7-9 and TRBJ2-5; D unclear. This CDR3 contains 13 residues. V was trimmed by 5 bases and J by 5 bases, leaving 12 bases between them. The germline V gene encodes CDR1 SEHNR and CDR2 FQNEAQ (reference sequence). CDR3 protein: CASSQLGLETQYF. In DNA form, the CDR3 reads TGTGCCAGCAGCCAATTGGGGTTGGAGACCCAGTACTTC. Complete variable domain (other parts from reference TRBV7-9 and TRBJ2-5): DTGVSQNPRHKITKRGQNVTFRCDPISEHNRLYWYRQTLGQGPEFLTYFQNEAQLEKSRLLSDRFSAERPKGSFSTLEIQRTEQGDSAMYLCASSQLGLETQYFGPGTRLLVL.

For the CDR3, the DNA is TGCAGTGCTAGACCGAGGACGTACGGGGAGACCCAGTACTTC. This translates into CSARPRTYGETQYF. The chain carries TRBV20-1 and TRBJ2-5; D gene ambiguous. This CDR3 has 14 amino acids. Germline-derived CDR1 and CDR2 are DFQATT and SNEGSKA (reference sequence). V was cut by 2 bases and J by 5 bases, with 15 bases left in between.

The chain uses TRBV4-1 and TRBJ2-3; no definite D call. Germline assignment: CDR1 MGHRA and CDR2 YSYEKL. This CDR3 has 14 amino acids. Trimming removed 5 bases at V and 2 bases at J, with 11 bases between. The CDR3 is CASSFGTVTDTQYF. CDR3 sequence (DNA): TGCGCCAGCAGCTTCGGTACAGTCACAGATACGCAGTATTTT.

The DNA of the CDR3 is TGTGCCAGCAGTCCGTCAGCGGCTGGGGCCAACGTCCTGACTTTC. This translates into CASSPSAAGANVLTF. The chain employs TRBV12-3 or TRBV12-4 and TRBJ2-6; D possibly corresponds to TRBD2 (5 bases). The CDR3 spans 15 residues. Trimming left V 5 bases short and J 2 bases short, with 10 bases between.

The CDR3 nucleotides read TGTGCCAGCAGTTCAGGGGGCGCGGGTAACACTGAAGCTTTCTTT. Encoded protein: CASSSGGAGNTEAFF. The chain is built from TRBV27 and TRBJ1-1, with 8 bases that match TRBD1. The CDR3 totals 15 residues. CDR1 MNHEY and CDR2 SMNVEV come from the germline V gene (reference sequence). Unmatched junction bases numbered 6, after V lost 4 bases and J lost 2 bases.

The chain couples TRBV27 to TRBJ2-3; D gene unclear. Germline V gene sequence: CDR1 MNHEY, CDR2 SMNVEV (reference sequence). CDR3 size: 14 residues. Deletions cut 8 bases from V and 6 bases from J, with 18 bases between. The CDR3 loop reads CASGRAGRWDTQYF. The CDR3 bases are TGTGCCAGCGGTAGGGCAGGCCGTTGGGATACGCAGTATTTT.

This clonotype was detected only a few times. The rearrangement links TRBV6-5 to TRBJ2-7, with 8 bases lining up with TRBD2. CDR3 size: 14 residues. Germline V gene lookup returns CDR1 MNHEY and CDR2 SVGAGI. The trim removed 0 bases at V and 5 bases at J, leaving 3 bases unmatched. The CDR3 region has the DNA TGTGCCAGCAGTTACTCGCGGGAGGTAGACGAGCAGTACTTC. Its translation: CASSYSREVDEQYF.

The chain combines TRBV29-1 with TRBJ2-7; 7 bases agree with TRBD1. CDR3 length: 13 residues. Germline V CDR1 and CDR2: SQVTM, ANQGSEA. V was pared by 7 bases and J by 5 bases, with 11 bases of the junction left unmatched. CDR3 sequence reads: CSAVDRLGDEQYF. DNA of the CDR3: TGCAGCGCTGTGGACAGGTTGGGGGACGAGCAGTACTTC.